Following are 24 T cell receptor beta chains from one sample sequenced in a study of cytomegalovirus exposure and HLA in healthy donors. The PCR used 60 Vbeta and 13 Jbeta primers. Here immunoSEQ multiplex PCR was the method, and the copy in TCRdb shows in-frame clones only, minus some. The table lists roughly 31,000 clones, 50% to 75% of them singletons. Sequencing was done on a sample of PBMCs. The receptor set was obtained from a male donor in good health and CMV-seropositive.

In this sample, this clone turned up a few times. This chain uses TRBV28 with TRBJ2-1; no clear D. Looked up from germline, CDR1 is MDHEN and CDR2 is SYDVKM. The CDR3 sequence is 12 residues long. Trimming stripped 4 bases from V and 9 bases from J, with 10 bases between. CDR3 loop: CASSSPRGEQFF. CDR3 sequence (DNA): TGTGCCAGCAGTTCCCCTAGAGGTGAGCAGTTCTTC.

This rearrangement joins TRBV6-5 to TRBJ2-7; the match to TRBD2 covers 9 bases. The V and J ends lost 2 bases and 5 bases, in that order; junction bases with no gene match: 4. The CDR3 is made up of 14 amino acids. CDR1 is MNHEY, CDR2 SVGAGI, per germline. The DNA of the CDR3 is TGTGCCAGCAGTTACCGGGGACTAGCTGACGAGCAGTACTTC. Its protein is CASSYRGLADEQYF.

The chain employs TRBV28 and TRBJ1-1; tentative D call: TRBD1 (5 bases). The V gene lost 7 bases and the J gene lost 4 bases, with 13 bases spanning the gap. CDR1 MDHEN and CDR2 SYDVKM come from the germline V gene. CDR3 size: 13 residues. In DNA, the CDR3 is TGTGCCAGCACCCGCGGGGGGGGCACTGAAGCTTTCTTT. Amino acids: CASTRGGGTEAFF. Full variable domain (rest looked up from reference TRBV28 and TRBJ1-1): DVKVTQSSRYLVKRTGEKVFLECVQDMDHENMFWYRQDPGLGLRLIYFSYDVKMKEKGDIPEGYSVSREKKERFSLILESASTNQTSMYLCASTRGGGTEAFFGQGTRLTVV.

A single count supports this clone. V gene TRBV2 combines with J gene TRBJ2-3; 8 bases match TRBD2. Germline CDR1 and CDR2: SNHLY and FYNNEI. The CDR3 runs to 15 residues. V shed 1 base and J 0 bases; nucleotides not matched to a gene: 0. The CDR3 DNA is TGTGCCAGCAGTGAAGGGACTAGCAGCACAGATACGCAGTATTTT. It yields the protein CASSEGTSSTDTQYF.

V gene TRBV28 combines with J gene TRBJ2-7; no clear D. The CDR3 is 15 residues long. The V gene lost 6 bases and the J gene lost 2 bases, with 17 bases spanning the gap. Germline CDR1 is MDHEN and CDR2 is SYDVKM. The CDR3 DNA reads TGTGCCAGCAGGCCCGACGGGTCCCTAGCCTACGAGCAGTACTTC. Protein sequence: CASRPDGSLAYEQYF.

This chain uses TRBV6-1 with TRBJ1-3; TRBD1 might be the D (5 bases). The V end was cut by 1 base, the J end by 3 bases, with 10 bases between. The length of the CDR3 is 15 residues. Germline loops: CDR1 MNHNS, CDR2 SASEGT. As DNA, the CDR3 is TGTGCCAGCAGTGAAGTAGCGGGGGGTGGAAACACCATATATTTT. This translates into CASSEVAGGGNTIYF.

V gene TRBV9 combines with J gene TRBJ2-3, with TRBD1 identical over 9 bases. The ends lost 0 bases at V and 5 bases at J; junction bases unmatched: 13. CDR3 length: 18 amino acids. Germline CDR1 reads SGDLS; CDR2 reads YYNGEE. In nucleotides, the CDR3 is TGTGCCAGCAGCGTAGTAAGGCGTGGGGACAGGGCAAAAGATACGCAGTATTTT. Amino acid sequence: CASSVVRRGDRAKDTQYF.

This clone was counted between two and nine times. The chain joins TRBV6-6 to TRBJ2-7, with D possibly matching TRBD2 (6 bases). CDR3 size: 16 residues. The V end was cut by 6 bases, the J end by 2 bases, with 20 bases between. Germline V gives CDR1 MNHNY, CDR2 SVGAGI (reference sequence). The CDR3 bases are TGTGCCAGCAGCTTTGACGGCGGGACGGCTACCTACGAGCAGTACTTC. Protein sequence: CASSFDGGTATYEQYF.

The rearrangement uses TRBV14 and TRBJ2-3; D call uncertain. The CDR3 has 15 amino acids. V was pared by 2 bases and J by 6 bases, with 15 bases between. Per the germline V gene, CDR1 is SGHDN and CDR2 is FVKESK. CDR3 region: CASSQTTNYVDTQYF. In DNA, the CDR3 is TGTGCCAGCAGCCAAACTACGAACTACGTGGATACGCAGTATTTT.

The rearrangement links TRBV11-1 to TRBJ1-1, with 10 positions matching TRBD1. In germline, CDR1 is SGHAT, CDR2 FQDESV (reference sequence). The junction had 8 bases not matched to a gene; V was cut back by 2 bases and J by 5 bases. The CDR3 loop spans 16 amino acids. This CDR3 reads CASSLIRQGARTEAFF. CDR3 DNA: TGTGCCAGCAGCTTAATTCGACAGGGGGCAAGAACTGAAGCTTTCTTT.

This chain connects TRBV9 to TRBJ2-3; the match to TRBD1 covers 12 bases. The germline CDR1 and CDR2 sequences are SGDLS and YYNGEE. This CDR3 contains 16 residues. V lost 0 bases, J lost 5 bases, and 4 bases stayed unmatched. The CDR3: CASSVVGQGAVDTQYF. The CDR3 DNA follows: TGTGCCAGCAGCGTAGTGGGACAGGGGGCTGTAGATACGCAGTATTTT.

The chain links TRBV7-9 to TRBJ2-3; 9 bases match TRBD1. V shed 3 bases and J 5 bases; nucleotides not matched to a gene: 6. Germline V gene lookup returns CDR1 SEHNR and CDR2 FQNEAQ (reference sequence). This CDR3 has 15 residues. CDR3 loop: CASSFGDREIDTQYF. The CDR3, as DNA: TGTGCCAGCAGCTTCGGGGACAGGGAGATAGATACGCAGTATTTT.

This clone was seen a handful of times. This chain joins TRBV27 and TRBJ1-4, with D tentatively TRBD1 (6 bases). Germline CDR1 is MNHEY and CDR2 is SMNVEV (reference sequence). There are 18 residues in the CDR3. The V end lost 0 bases, the J end lost 7 bases, and 21 bases lay between the germline ends. CDR3 nucleotide sequence: TGTGCCAGCAGTTTATCGGGAACGCAGGGGTGGCTCGGTGAAAAACTGTTTTTT. Amino acid sequence: CASSLSGTQGWLGEKLFF.

The chain links TRBV15 to TRBJ2-2; no reliable D call. This CDR3 has 12 residues. V gave up 1 base and J gave up 7 bases, with 4 bases separating them. In germline, CDR1 is LNHNV, CDR2 YYDKDF (reference sequence). This CDR3 reads CATSRVNGELFF. In DNA, the CDR3 is TGTGCCACCAGCAGAGTCAACGGGGAGCTGTTTTTT.

This chain links TRBV6-5 with TRBJ1-1; D is unclear. V gave up 6 bases and J gave up 0 bases, with 14 bases separating them. Germline V lookup: CDR1 MNHEY, CDR2 SVGAGI. The CDR3 is 15 residues long. The CDR3 loop reads CASRNLQLMNTEAFF. The CDR3 DNA is TGTGCCAGCAGAAATCTACAGTTAATGAACACTGAAGCTTTCTTT.

This chain uses TRBV30 with TRBJ2-3, with TRBD2 matching 8 bases. The J segment lost 7 bases and the V segment lost 8 bases, leaving 17 bases of the junction unmatched. The CDR3 has 15 residues. CDR1 and CDR2 from the germline V gene are GTSNPN and SVGIG (reference sequence). CDR3 region: CALGRRAGGGNTQYF. As DNA, the CDR3 is TGTGCCCTTGGGCGGCGTGCGGGCGGGGGGAATACGCAGTATTTT.

The gene calls are TRBV5-8 and TRBJ1-4; 8 positions match TRBD1. Losses at the gene ends were 1 base for V and 5 bases for J; bases not matched to a gene: 1. This CDR3 comprises 14 residues. In germline, CDR1 is SGHTS, CDR2 YDEGEE. The CDR3 region is CASSLRQGNEKLFF. Written as DNA, the CDR3 is TGTGCCAGCAGCTTGCGACAGGGGAATGAAAAACTGTTTTTT.

This chain uses TRBV29-1 with TRBJ1-5, with no clear D. Per the germline V gene, CDR1 is SQVTM and CDR2 is ANQGSEA. V lost 7 bases and J lost 4, with 14 bases in between. This CDR3 contains 13 residues. Here the CDR3 reads CSAGGGRNQPQHF. The CDR3 DNA reads TGCAGCGCGGGTGGAGGGCGGAATCAGCCCCAGCATTTT.

This clone was recorded once. The chain is built from TRBV7-6 and TRBJ1-5; possibly TRBD1 for D (6 bases). The CDR3 is 14 amino acids. CDR1 is SGHVS and CDR2 is FNYEAQ in the germline V gene. V was clipped by 5 bases and J by 6 bases, with 14 bases between them. The CDR3 protein is CASSPRGGGQPQHF. The CDR3 DNA sequence: TGTGCCAGCAGCCCGCGGGGGGGCGGTCAGCCCCAGCATTTT.

The chain links TRBV6-6 to TRBJ1-5; D remains ambiguous. The germline CDR1 and CDR2 sequences are MNHNY and SVGAGI (reference sequence). Trimming took 0 bases from V and 6 from J, leaving 9 bases between them. CDR3 length equals 14 residues. The CDR3 region is CASSYSNIGQPQHF. The CDR3 region has the DNA TGTGCCAGCAGTTACTCGAATATCGGTCAGCCCCAGCATTTT.

V is TRBV19 and J is TRBJ2-6; 12 bases fit TRBD2. The length of the CDR3 is 17 residues. Trimming took 6 bases from V and 1 from J; bases not matched to a gene: 4. CDR1 and CDR2 (germline): LNHDA, SQIVND (reference sequence). Here the CDR3 reads CASSLTSGGSGANVLTF. CDR3 sequence (DNA): TGTGCCAGTAGCCTTACTAGCGGGGGGTCTGGGGCCAACGTCCTGACTTTC.

In the case of this clone: Other DNA sequences in this specimen translate into the identical CDR3. V gene TRBV28 combines with J gene TRBJ1-2; 8 nucleotides align to TRBD1. CDR1 and CDR2 from the germline V gene are MDHEN and SYDVKM. V was pared by 2 bases and J by 7 bases, with 6 bases of the junction left unmatched. CDR3 length equals 14 residues. CDR3 region: CASSLGQGAGGYTF. DNA for the CDR3: TGTGCCAGCAGTTTAGGGCAGGGGGCGGGTGGCTACACCTTC.

The V call is TRBV25-1, the J call TRBJ1-6; 11 positions match TRBD1. The CDR3 totals 17 residues. The V segment lost 0 bases and the J segment 9 bases; nucleotides outside the gene matches: 7. Germline CDR1 is MGHDK and CDR2 is SYGVNS. The CDR3 spells CASSEYWSGTGGSPLHF. The CDR3 nucleotides are TGTGCCAGCAGTGAATATTGGTCCGGGACAGGGGGTTCACCCCTCCACTTT. The complete variable domain, with remaining parts taken from reference TRBV25-1 and TRBJ1-6, reads EADIYQTPRYLVIGTGKKITLECSQTMGHDKMYWYQQDPGMELHLIHYSYGVNSTEKGDLSSESTVSRIRTEHFPLTLESARPSHTSQYLCASSEYWSGTGGSPLHFGNGTRLTVT.

This clone was seen more than once but under ten times. This chain links TRBV5-1 with TRBJ1-1; weak D call: TRBD1 (5 bases). The germline gives CDR1 SGHRS, CDR2 YFSETQ. CDR3 length: 11 residues. V was clipped by 2 bases and J by 7 bases, with 6 bases between them. The CDR3 DNA sequence: TGCGCCAGCAGCTTCGGGGGTGAAGCTTTCTTT. It translates to CASSFGGEAFF. The variable domain in full, with the rest retrieved from reference TRBV5-1 and TRBJ1-1, is KAGVTQTPRYLIKTRGQQVTLSCSPISGHRSVSWYQQTPGQGLQFLFEYFSETQRNKGNFPGRFSGRQFSNSRSEMNVSTLELGDSALYLCASSFGGEAFFGQGTRLTVV.